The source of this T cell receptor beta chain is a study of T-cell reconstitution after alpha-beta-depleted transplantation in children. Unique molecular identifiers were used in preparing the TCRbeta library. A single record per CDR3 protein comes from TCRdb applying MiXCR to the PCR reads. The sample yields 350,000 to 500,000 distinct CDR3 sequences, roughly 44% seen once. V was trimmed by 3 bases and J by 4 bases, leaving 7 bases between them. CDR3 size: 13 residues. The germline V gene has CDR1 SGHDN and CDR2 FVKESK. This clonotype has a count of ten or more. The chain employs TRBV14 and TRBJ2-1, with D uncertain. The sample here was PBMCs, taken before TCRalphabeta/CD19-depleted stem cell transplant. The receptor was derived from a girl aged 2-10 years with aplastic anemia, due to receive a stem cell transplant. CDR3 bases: TGTGCCAGCAGCCATATTCCGTACAATGAGCAGTTCTTC. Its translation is CASSHIPYNEQFF.